These 15 T cell receptor beta chains originate from one sample sequenced in a study of technical replicates of blood from a few donors. TCRdb's table, derived via immunoSEQ multiplex PCR, lists solely in-frame clones and lacks some. Here the sample spans more than 65,000 clones, around 90% being singletons. The sequencing input was T cells isolated from PBMCs. The source of these receptors is a human donor in good health.

The chain employs TRBV7-8 and TRBJ1-1, with unresolved D. Germline V gene lookup returns CDR1 SGHVS and CDR2 FQNEAQ. The length of the CDR3 is 13 residues. V lost 5 bases and J 1 base, leaving 8 bases between the germline ends. The CDR3 DNA is TGTGCCAGCAGCCAGATTCGGAACACTGAAGCTTTCTTT. This translates into CASSQIRNTEAFF.

The chain couples TRBV19 to TRBJ1-1, with D tentatively TRBD1 (6 bases). The length of the CDR3 is 14 residues. V gave up 5 bases and J gave up 3 bases, with 13 bases separating them. The V gene's germline CDR1 is LNHDA and CDR2 SQIVND (reference sequence). The CDR3 nucleotides are TGTGCCAGTAGTGTCCACAGGGTAGACACTGAAGCTTTCTTT. Encoded protein: CASSVHRVDTEAFF. Combining the CDR3 with reference TRBV19 and TRBJ1-1 gives the whole variable domain DGGITQSPKYLFRKEGQNVTLSCEQNLNHDAMYWYRQDPGQGLRLIYYSQIVNDFQKGDIAEGYSVSREKKESFPLTVTSAQKNPTAFYLCASSVHRVDTEAFFGQGTRLTVV.

V usage is TRBV27 and J usage is TRBJ2-1; D may be TRBD1 (5 bases). The CDR3 runs 15 residues. With 5 bases removed from V and 7 bases from J, the gap between germline ends came to 18 bases. The germline gives CDR1 MNHEY, CDR2 SMNVEV (reference sequence). CDR3 amino acids: CASSPWTPPRNEQFF. The CDR3 nucleotides read TGTGCCAGCAGTCCTTGGACACCCCCGAGGAATGAGCAGTTCTTC.

The CDR3 spells CSVRTGANTGELFF. CDR3 in DNA: TGCAGCGTGCGTACAGGGGCAAACACCGGGGAGCTGTTTTTT. The V gene is TRBV29-1, the J gene TRBJ2-2; TRBD1 matches at 7 bases. The CDR3 sequence is 14 residues long. Germline lookup yields CDR1 SQVTM and CDR2 ANQGSEA. The ends lost 6 bases at V and 2 bases at J; junction bases unmatched: 6.

V is TRBV29-1 and J is TRBJ2-7, with 9 bases matching TRBD1. Losses at the gene ends were 4 bases for V and 1 base for J; bases not matched to a gene: 5. CDR1 and CDR2 from the germline V gene are SQVTM and ANQGSEA. The CDR3 is made up of 14 amino acids. The CDR3 nucleotides read TGCAGCGTTGGGGGGACAGGGTATTCCTACGAGCAGTACTTC. Translated, it gives CSVGGTGYSYEQYF.

The J gene is TRBJ1-1, the V gene TRBV19, with a possible D match to TRBD1 (5 bases). Trimming removed 1 base at V and 0 bases at J, with 12 bases between. The CDR3 sequence is 16 residues long. Germline V lookup: CDR1 LNHDA, CDR2 SQIVND (reference sequence). CDR3 residues: CASSIAPGGVNTEAFF. The CDR3 DNA is TGTGCCAGTAGTATAGCCCCGGGAGGGGTGAACACTGAAGCTTTCTTT.

The rearrangement joins TRBV10-2 to TRBJ2-7, with a tentative D call TRBD1 (5 bases). The CDR3 spans 13 residues. The germline CDR1 and CDR2 sequences are WSHSY and SAAADI. V lost 3 bases to trimming and J lost 3 bases, with 9 bases between them. This CDR3 reads CASSDNRHYEQYF. CDR3 sequence (DNA): TGCGCCAGCAGTGATAACAGGCACTACGAGCAGTACTTC.

This clone was seen a single time. The chain recombines TRBV18 with TRBJ2-7, with TRBD1 as a possible D gene (5 bases). Germline V lookup: CDR1 KGHSH, CDR2 LQKENI. The V end was cut by 3 bases, the J end by 0 bases, with 9 bases between. The CDR3 spans 14 residues. The CDR3 region is CASSPQGHSYEQYF. The CDR3 DNA follows: TGTGCCAGCTCACCGCAGGGCCACTCCTACGAGCAGTACTTC.

Comment on this clone: The sample contains more than one DNA sequence encoding this CDR3. This chain uses TRBV6-1 with TRBJ1-5; tentative D call: TRBD1 (6 bases). There are 14 residues in the CDR3. Trimming took off 4 bases at V and 4 bases at J, with 11 bases between the two ends. Germline V CDR1 and CDR2: MNHNS, SASEGT. The CDR3 DNA reads TGTGCCAGCAGTGGCACAGGGTTTAATCAGCCCCAGCATTTT. Protein: CASSGTGFNQPQHF.

The genes are TRBV10-3 and TRBJ2-3; TRBD2 agrees at 12 bases. The trim removed 0 bases at V and 6 bases at J, leaving 1 base unmatched. Germline assignment: CDR1 ENHRY and CDR2 SYGVKD. The CDR3 is 15 residues long. The CDR3 DNA reads TGTGCCATCAGTGAGTCGACTAGCGGGAGCGATACGCAGTATTTT. Translating it yields CAISESTSGSDTQYF.

In this sample, this clone turned up once. V gene TRBV5-5 combines with J gene TRBJ1-5; tentatively, D is TRBD1 (6 bases). This CDR3 is built from 16 residues. Between the trimmed V and J ends, which lost 2 bases and 3 bases, there was a span of 15 bases. Germline V lookup: CDR1 SGHKS, CDR2 YYEKEE (reference sequence). CDR3 sequence reads: CASSFSGGLANQPQHF. The CDR3 DNA is TGTGCCAGCAGCTTTAGTGGGGGCCTCGCCAATCAGCCCCAGCATTTT.

This sequence joins TRBV7-3 and TRBJ2-1, with 15 bases lining up with TRBD2. CDR1 SGHTA and CDR2 FQGTGA come from the germline V gene. This CDR3 spans 17 amino acids. V dropped 2 bases and J dropped 8; count of bases not matched to a gene: 7. CDR3 in DNA: TGTGCCAGCAGCTTATATGGACTAGCGGGAGGGCCCGATGAGCAGTTCTTC. It translates to CASSLYGLAGGPDEQFF. Drawing the rest from reference TRBV7-3 and TRBJ2-1, the complete variable domain is GAGVSQTPSNKVTEKGKYVELRCDPISGHTALYWYRQSLGQGPEFLIYFQGTGAADDSGLPNDRFFAVRPEGSVSTLKIQRTERGDSAVYLCASSLYGLAGGPDEQFFGPGTRLTVL.

The rearrangement joins TRBV27 to TRBJ2-7, with TRBD1 matching 9 bases. The CDR3 covers 16 residues. V lost 6 bases, J lost 3 bases, and 12 bases stayed unmatched. The germline gives CDR1 MNHEY, CDR2 SMNVEV (reference sequence). The CDR3 loop reads CASSPSPGTGIYEQYF. The DNA of the CDR3 is TGTGCCAGCAGCCCTAGCCCCGGGACAGGGATCTACGAGCAGTACTTC.

The J gene is TRBJ2-4, the V gene TRBV30; 15 bases map to TRBD2. Trimming cost V 3 bases and J 2 bases; bases outside gene matches: 11. Germline loops: CDR1 GTSNPN, CDR2 SVGIG (reference sequence). This CDR3 contains 19 residues. The CDR3 spells CAWSGVGLAGGASKNIQYF. DNA for the CDR3: TGTGCCTGGAGCGGCGTGGGACTAGCGGGAGGCGCTTCCAAAAACATTCAGTACTTC. The full variable domain, in which reference TRBV30 and TRBJ2-4 provide the parts outside the CDR3, is SQTIHQWPATLVQPVGSPLSLECTVEGTSNPNLYWYRQAAGRGLQLLFYSVGIGQISSEVPQNLSASRPQDRQFILSSKKLLLSDSGFYLCAWSGVGLAGGASKNIQYFGAGTRLSVL.

J is TRBJ2-7 and V is TRBV7-3; 7 bases align to TRBD2. CDR1 and CDR2 (germline): SGHTA, FQGTGA. CDR3 length: 13 residues. The trim removed 5 bases at V and 3 bases at J, leaving 4 bases unmatched. CDR3 sequence reads: CASSPAGSYEQYF. CDR3 DNA: TGTGCCAGCAGCCCAGCGGGGAGCTACGAGCAGTACTTC. Supplemented by reference TRBV7-3 and TRBJ2-7, the full variable domain reads GAGVSQTPSNKVTEKGKYVELRCDPISGHTALYWYRQSLGQGPEFLIYFQGTGAADDSGLPNDRFFAVRPEGSVSTLKIQRTERGDSAVYLCASSPAGSYEQYFGPGTRLTVT.